The rows below give T cell receptor beta chains drawn from one sample of a study of blood T cell repertoires in COVID-19. Libraries were prepared by immunoSEQ multiplex PCR; TCRdb keeps only in-frame clonotypes and omits some of them. The table records under 150,000 clones, approximately 91% of them present only once. The material sequenced was peripheral blood. The receptors originated from a human donor in a cohort sampled during active COVID-19. Each CDR3 is given with its conserved first and last residue. D genes are given only for firm matches. Some rows have no size entry. The others give once, few or many, or a class for an expanded clone.

len: 15
j_gene: TRBJ2-6
v_gene: TRBV2
d_gene: TRBD1
abundance: few
CDR3aa: CASTIGTAGANVLTF
CDR3nt: TGTGCCAGCACCATCGGGACAGCTGGGGCCAACGTCCTGACTTTC

len: 16
j_gene: TRBJ2-7
v_gene: TRBV4-1
d_gene: TRBD2
abundance: -
CDR3aa: CASSQVAGGDAYEQYF
CDR3nt: TGCGCCAGCAGCCAAGTAGCGGGGGGTGACGCCTACGAGCAGTACTTC

len: 17
j_gene: TRBJ1-4
v_gene: TRBV10-1
d_gene: -
abundance: few
CDR3aa: CASSESLPDRINEKLFF
CDR3nt: TGCGCCAGCAGTGAGAGTCTTCCGGACAGAATTAATGAAAAACTGTTTTTT

len: 16
j_gene: TRBJ1-1
v_gene: TRBV5-1
d_gene: TRBD1
abundance: -
CDR3aa: CASSLGRGREGTEAFF
CDR3nt: TGCGCCAGCAGCTTGGGGAGGGGGCGAGAGGGCACTGAAGCTTTCTTT

len: 13
j_gene: TRBJ1-1
v_gene: TRBV6-5
d_gene: -
abundance: -
CDR3aa: CASSSGGRTEAFF
CDR3nt: TGTGCCAGCAGTTCGGGGGGCCGGACTGAAGCTTTCTTT

len: 14
j_gene: TRBJ2-7
v_gene: TRBV28
d_gene: TRBD2
abundance: -
CDR3aa: CASSFGGGNYEQYF
CDR3nt: TGTGCCAGCAGTTTTGGCGGGGGGAATTACGAGCAGTACTTC

len: 13
j_gene: TRBJ2-7
v_gene: TRBV3-1/TRBV3-2
d_gene: -
abundance: -
CDR3aa: CASSQTSKDEQYF
CDR3nt: TGTGCCAGCAGCCAAACTAGCAAAGACGAGCAGTACTTC

len: 19
j_gene: TRBJ2-3
v_gene: TRBV6-2/TRBV6-3
d_gene: TRBD2
abundance: -
CDR3aa: CASRPPSRGSAAESDTQYF
CDR3nt: TGTGCCAGCAGACCTCCTTCGCGGGGGTCCGCCGCGGAATCAGATACGCAGTATTTT

len: 18
j_gene: TRBJ2-1
v_gene: TRBV7-2
d_gene: TRBD2
abundance: -
CDR3aa: CASSRTGTSGISYNEQFF
CDR3nt: TGTGCCAGCAGCCGTACCGGGACTAGCGGGATCTCCTACAATGAGCAGTTCTTC

len: 12
j_gene: TRBJ2-7
v_gene: TRBV7-2
d_gene: -
abundance: -
CDR3aa: CASSSQGDLQYF
CDR3nt: TGTGCCAGCAGCTCACAGGGAGACCTGCAGTACTTC

len: 14
j_gene: TRBJ2-1
v_gene: TRBV6-2/TRBV6-3
d_gene: -
abundance: -
CDR3aa: CASSYSVPLELQFF
CDR3nt: TGTGCCAGCAGTTACTCGGTTCCTCTTGAACTACAGTTCTTC

len: 14
j_gene: TRBJ1-1
v_gene: TRBV19
d_gene: -
abundance: -
CDR3aa: CASSMGTQNTEAFF
CDR3nt: TGTGCCAGTAGTATGGGGACACAGAACACTGAAGCTTTCTTT

len: 11
j_gene: TRBJ2-1
v_gene: TRBV19
d_gene: TRBD1
abundance: few
CDR3aa: CASSMDREQFF
CDR3nt: TGTGCCAGTAGTATGGACAGGGAGCAGTTCTTC

len: 15
j_gene: TRBJ1-1
v_gene: TRBV27
d_gene: -
abundance: -
CDR3aa: CASSYAGLTSTEAFF
CDR3nt: TGTGCCAGCAGTTACGCAGGGCTCACGAGTACTGAAGCTTTCTTT

len: 16
j_gene: TRBJ2-4
v_gene: TRBV11-2
d_gene: -
abundance: -
CDR3aa: CASSLVGGVAKNIQYF
CDR3nt: TGTGCCAGCAGCTTGGTGGGGGGAGTAGCCAAAAACATTCAGTACTTC

len: 14
j_gene: TRBJ2-1
v_gene: TRBV2
d_gene: -
abundance: -
CDR3aa: CASSRTSSYNEQFF
CDR3nt: TGTGCCAGCAGCCGGACTTCCTCCTACAATGAGCAGTTCTTC

len: 13
j_gene: TRBJ1-1
v_gene: TRBV7-2
d_gene: -
abundance: -
CDR3aa: CASNRVYNTEAFF
CDR3nt: TGTGCCAGCAACAGGGTATATAACACTGAAGCTTTCTTT

len: 16
j_gene: TRBJ1-2
v_gene: TRBV28
d_gene: TRBD1
abundance: -
CDR3aa: CASSGPDRGASYGYTF
CDR3nt: TGTGCCAGCAGTGGACCGGACAGGGGCGCAAGCTATGGCTACACCTTC

len: 13
j_gene: TRBJ2-1
v_gene: TRBV30
d_gene: TRBD2
abundance: few
CDR3aa: CAQIAGAYNEQFF
CDR3nt: TGTGCCCAGATAGCGGGGGCCTACAATGAGCAGTTCTTC

len: 12
j_gene: TRBJ2-5
v_gene: TRBV21-1
d_gene: -
abundance: -
CDR3aa: CASSKGQQTQYF
CDR3nt: TGTGCCAGCAGCAAGGGACAACAGACCCAGTACTTC

len: 16
j_gene: TRBJ1-1
v_gene: TRBV6-2/TRBV6-3
d_gene: -
abundance: -
CDR3aa: CASSYLPGPMNTEAFF
CDR3nt: TGTGCCAGCAGTTACCTGCCAGGGCCCATGAACACTGAAGCTTTCTTT

len: 13
j_gene: TRBJ1-2
v_gene: TRBV12-3/TRBV12-4
d_gene: -
abundance: -
CDR3aa: CASSPDSFYGYTF
CDR3nt: TGTGCCAGCAGCCCGGACAGTTTCTATGGCTACACCTTC

len: 15
j_gene: TRBJ2-5
v_gene: TRBV5-1
d_gene: TRBD1
abundance: -
CDR3aa: CASSLVPGGTETQYF
CDR3nt: TGCGCCAGCAGCTTGGTTCCAGGGGGAACGGAGACCCAGTACTTC

len: 14
j_gene: TRBJ2-3
v_gene: TRBV30
d_gene: -
abundance: once
CDR3aa: CARRQNVRAGSQYF
CDR3nt: TGTGCCCGTCGACAAAACGTCAGAGCTGGGTCCCAGTATTTT

len: 16
j_gene: TRBJ1-1
v_gene: TRBV7-2
d_gene: TRBD1
abundance: -
CDR3aa: CASSLGGQVANTEAFF
CDR3nt: TGTGCCAGCAGCTTGGGGGGACAGGTTGCGAACACTGAAGCTTTCTTT

len: 14
j_gene: TRBJ1-1
v_gene: TRBV15
d_gene: TRBD1
abundance: -
CDR3aa: CATSREQGVTEAFF
CDR3nt: TGTGCCACCAGCAGAGAGCAGGGGGTGACTGAAGCTTTCTTT

len: 15
j_gene: TRBJ2-7
v_gene: TRBV6-5
d_gene: TRBD1
abundance: -
CDR3aa: CASSYTRDRDHEQYF
CDR3nt: TGTGCCAGCAGTTACACCCGGGACAGGGACCACGAGCAGTACTTC

len: 16
j_gene: TRBJ1-5
v_gene: TRBV28
d_gene: -
abundance: few
CDR3aa: CASSLPGGRGNQPQHF
CDR3nt: TGTGCCAGCAGTTTACCTGGAGGTAGGGGCAATCAGCCCCAGCATTTT

len: 13
j_gene: TRBJ1-4
v_gene: TRBV4-2
d_gene: -
abundance: -
CDR3aa: CASSQERDEKLFF
CDR3nt: TGTGCCAGCAGCCAAGAGCGCGATGAAAAACTGTTTTTT

len: 16
j_gene: TRBJ2-7
v_gene: TRBV9
d_gene: TRBD2
abundance: -
CDR3aa: CASSTPNSGSPYEQYF
CDR3nt: TGTGCCAGCAGCACCCCAAATAGCGGGAGCCCTTACGAGCAGTACTTC

len: 16
j_gene: TRBJ2-1
v_gene: TRBV4-1
d_gene: -
abundance: -
CDR3aa: CASSQDSGIPYNEQFF
CDR3nt: TGCGCCAGCAGCCAAGATTCAGGGATCCCCTACAATGAGCAGTTCTTC

len: 14
j_gene: TRBJ2-2
v_gene: TRBV5-5
d_gene: -
abundance: -
CDR3aa: CASSLLTSIGELFF
CDR3nt: TGTGCCAGCAGCTTGTTAACTAGCATCGGGGAGCTGTTTTTT